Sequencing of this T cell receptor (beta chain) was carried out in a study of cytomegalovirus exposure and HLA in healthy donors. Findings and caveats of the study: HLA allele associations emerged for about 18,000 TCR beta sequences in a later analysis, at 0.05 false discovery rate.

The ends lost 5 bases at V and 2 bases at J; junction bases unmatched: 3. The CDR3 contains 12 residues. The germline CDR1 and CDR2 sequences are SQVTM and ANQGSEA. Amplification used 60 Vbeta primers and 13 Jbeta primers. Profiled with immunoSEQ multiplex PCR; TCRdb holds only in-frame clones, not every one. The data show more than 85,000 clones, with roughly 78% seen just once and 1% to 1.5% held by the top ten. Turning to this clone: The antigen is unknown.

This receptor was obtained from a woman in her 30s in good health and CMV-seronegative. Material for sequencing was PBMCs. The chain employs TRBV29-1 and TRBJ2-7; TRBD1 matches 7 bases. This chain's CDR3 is CSVRQGPYEQYF. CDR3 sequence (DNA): TGCAGCGTTCGACAGGGTCCCTACGAGCAGTACTTC.